Many counts were recorded for the clone carrying this TCR beta chain. A read error may produce the germline difference seen at one junction end. From germline, CDR1 is SGHRS and CDR2 YFSETQ. This CDR3 is 14 amino acids long. This sample stems from a study of neurological immune-mediated disorders. Time point meaning: longitudinal time-point 3. TCRdb re-called the 5' RACE reads with MiXCR, one entry per CDR3 protein. Of approximately 45,000 distinct CDR3 sequences listed, approximately 15% were seen once; the top ten hold about 10%. V is TRBV5-1 and J is TRBJ2-1, with D perhaps matching TRBD1 (6 bases). The sample consisted of PBMCs. The sequence was obtained from a man younger than 45 in good health. CDR3 nucleotide sequence: TGCGCCAGCAGATTGGGTACAGGGAACAATGAGCAGTTCTTC. This sequence encodes CASRLGTGNNEQFF.